The text below deals with one T cell receptor (beta chain). Its antigen is unidentified. This CDR3 contains 15 residues. Per germline, CDR1 SGHRS and CDR2 YFSETQ. V was pared by 3 bases and J by 4 bases, with 13 bases between. This sample was included in a study of T cells after yellow fever vaccination. Study-wide background: Fractions of low cell number were prepared using SMART-Seq v4 Ultra Low Input.

General study results and limits: CD4 and CD8 compartments shared a small share of clonotypes. The study re-detected most primary-vaccination clones after the booster (96% CD4, roughly 85% CD8).

TCR cDNA was made by 5'RACE template switching, adding a universal primer site and UMIs. TCRdb reprocessed the 5' RACE reads via MiXCR and lists one record per CDR3 protein. Of 310,000 or so distinct CDR3 sequences listed, about 6.9% are singletons. This chain connects TRBV5-1 to TRBJ1-4; D possibly corresponds to TRBD1 (6 bases). The sample in question was PBMCs, obtained about 41 days after the first yellow fever vaccination. The sequence was obtained from a man aged 18-30 years who received the YFV17D yellow fever vaccine. The CDR3 bases are TGCGCCAGCAGCTGGGGGGGCTCGCTTAATGAAAAACTGTTTTTT. Residues: CASSWGGSLNEKLFF.